This T cell receptor (beta chain) was sequenced in a study of CD8+ T cells in alopecia areata. On the study more broadly: The share of scalp area affected provided the severity score for treated patients.

As to treatment: oral pan-JAK inhibitor, 5-10 mg twice daily. Germline V gives CDR1 MRHNA, CDR2 SNTAGT. With V trimmed by 5 bases and J by 6 bases, 13 bases remained unmatched. The CDR3 runs 16 residues. RNA was extracted and reverse transcribed into cDNA as the sequencing template. Measured with immunoSEQ multiplex PCR; TCRdb has only the in-frame clones, and not every one. Of approximately 110,000 clones listed, 50% to 75% are singletons. This material consisted of CD8+ T cells sorted from blood, taken at week 24, from a patient treated with tofacitinib. This TCR was sampled from a human donor with alopecia areata. The rearrangement joins TRBV6-4 to TRBJ2-1; 7 bases are shared with TRBD2. The DNA of the CDR3 is TGTGCCAGCAGTCCCCGACTAGCAACTTATGGCAATGAGCAGTTCTTC. This gives the protein CASSPRLATYGNEQFF.